This is a list of T cell receptor beta chains from one sample in a study of shared clonotypes between healthy human individuals. Generated by immunoSEQ multiplex PCR, the TCRdb table keeps only in-frame clones and is missing some. The sample includes roughly 2.2 million clones, 93% of them seen just once. Sequencing was carried out using naive CD4+ T cells from PBMCs. The receptors were sampled from a man younger than 35 in good health. Some clones in this sample may be carry-over from other donors' samples. Both conserved end residues are part of each CDR3. D genes are given only for firm matches. Clone size is given for some rows only: seen once, a few or many times, or a class if the clone is expanded.

d_gene	abundance	j_gene	v_gene	CDR3nt	CDR3aa
NA	NA	TRBJ2-6	TRBV7-3	TGTGCCAGCAGCTTAGGGCTGCACTCTGGGGCCAACGTCCTGACTTTC	CASSLGLHSGANVLTF
NA	once	TRBJ2-7	TRBV23-1	TGCGCCAGCAGTCACCCCGGGACGCAGTACTTC	CASSHPGTQYF
NA	NA	TRBJ2-1	TRBV5-1	TGCGCCAGCAGCTTTCAGGGGGGGATCTACAATGAGCAGTTCTTC	CASSFQGGIYNEQFF
TRBD2	NA	TRBJ2-7	TRBV7-9	TGTGCCAGCAGCCCGCCGGGCGGGAGTAGGTACGAGCAGTACTTC	CASSPPGGSRYEQYF
NA	NA	TRBJ1-4	TRBV15	TGTGCCACCAGCAGAGCGCTCGTGGGGGAAGGGGGGAATGCACTGTTTTTT	CATSRALVGEGGNALFF
TRBD1	NA	TRBJ1-2	TRBV30	TGTGCCTGGAGTGACCGGACAGGCTTGCGCTATGGCTACACCTTC	CAWSDRTGLRYGYTF
NA	NA	TRBJ2-7	TRBV28	TGTGCCAGCAGTACACCCCTGGGCGAGCAGTACTTC	CASSTPLGEQYF
NA	NA	TRBJ1-1	TRBV7-2	TGTGCCAGCAGCTTAACGGGACATTCAAACACTGAAGCTTTCTTT	CASSLTGHSNTEAFF
NA	few	TRBJ1-1	TRBV5-1	TGCGCCAGCAGCTTGAACGGTGAGAACACTGAAGCTTTCTTT	CASSLNGENTEAFF
NA	NA	TRBJ1-2	TRBV18	TGTGCCAGCTCGCCCAGTGAGGCATATGGCTACACCTTC	CASSPSEAYGYTF
TRBD1	NA	TRBJ1-1	TRBV13	TGTGCCAGCAGCTTAAGACAGGGTCAGGGGGAAGGGAGCCCCTCAGCCTTGAACACTGAAGCTTTCTTT	CASSLRQGQGEGSPSALNTEAFF
NA	NA	TRBJ2-3	TRBV18	TGTGCCAGCTCACCAGGACCAGATACGCAGTATTTT	CASSPGPDTQYF
NA	NA	TRBJ2-7	TRBV19	TGTGCCAGTGGTGTTGCGGGCCGGTCCGAGCAGTACTTC	CASGVAGRSEQYF
NA	NA	TRBJ1-2	TRBV2	TGTGCCAGCAGGCAGGGGAACTATGGCTACACCTTC	CASRQGNYGYTF
NA	NA	TRBJ2-6	TRBV14	TGTGCCAGCAGCAGAGACTCTGGGGCCAACGTCCTGACTTTC	CASSRDSGANVLTF
TRBD1	NA	TRBJ2-1	TRBV28	TGTGCCAGCAGTTTACGCCAGGGGGTTGAGTTCTTC	CASSLRQGVEFF
NA	NA	TRBJ1-2	TRBV13	TGTGCCAGCAGCTTAGGGCCGGGCAACTATGGCTACACCTTC	CASSLGPGNYGYTF
TRBD2	NA	TRBJ2-5	TRBV5-1	TGCGCCAGCACCCTAGCGGGTGGCCCGGGGCAAGAGACCCAGTACTTC	CASTLAGGPGQETQYF
TRBD2	NA	TRBJ2-5	TRBV2	TGTGCCAGTACTCCACTAGCGGCCCATCAAGAGACCCAGTACTTC	CASTPLAAHQETQYF
NA	NA	TRBJ2-3	TRBV7-2	TGTGCCAGCAGCTTAGCGTGGACAGATACGCAGTATTTT	CASSLAWTDTQYF
TRBD2	NA	TRBJ2-7	TRBV28	TGTGCCAGCAGTTTATCTAGCGGACTATCCTACGAGCAGTACTTC	CASSLSSGLSYEQYF